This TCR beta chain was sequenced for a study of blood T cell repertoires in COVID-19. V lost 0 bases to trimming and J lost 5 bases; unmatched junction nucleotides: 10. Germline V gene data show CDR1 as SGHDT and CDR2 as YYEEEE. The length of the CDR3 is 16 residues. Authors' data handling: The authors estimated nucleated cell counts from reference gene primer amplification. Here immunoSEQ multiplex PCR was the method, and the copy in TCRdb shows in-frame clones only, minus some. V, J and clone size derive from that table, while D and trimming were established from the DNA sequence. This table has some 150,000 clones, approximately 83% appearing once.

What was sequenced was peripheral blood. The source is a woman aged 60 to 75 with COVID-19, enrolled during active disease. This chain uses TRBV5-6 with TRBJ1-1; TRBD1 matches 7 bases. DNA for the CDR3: TGTGCCAGCAGCTTGGACTTTACAGGGGTTAGAACTGAAGCTTTCTTT. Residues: CASSLDFTGVRTEAFF. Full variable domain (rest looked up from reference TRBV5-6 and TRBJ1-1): DAGVTQSPTHLIKTRGQQVTLRCSPKSGHDTVSWYQQALGQGPQFIFQYYEEEERQRGNFPDRFSGHQFPNYSSELNVNALLLGDSALYLCASSLDFTGVRTEAFFGQGTRLTVV.